This is a list of T cell receptor beta chains from one sample in a study of blood T cell repertoires in COVID-19. The repertoire was sequenced with immunoSEQ multiplex PCR; TCRdb's copy has only in-frame clones and lacks some. The repertoire includes some 67,000 clones, around 85% of them detected once, and roughly a fifth sits in the top ten. Sequencing was carried out using peripheral blood. These receptors were taken from a woman older than 75 with acute or convalescent COVID-19. Both conserved end residues are part of each CDR3. D genes are given only for firm matches. Size is omitted from some rows. Given values are once, few, many or a class for expanded clones.

>TRBJ1-2|NA|TRBV28|NA|14
CASSLRGPPYGYTF
TGTGCCAGCAGTTTAAGGGGTCCCCCTTATGGCTACACCTTC
>TRBJ2-3|TRBD1|TRBV29-1|NA|12
CSADRGADTQYF
TGCAGCGCAGACAGGGGTGCAGATACGCAGTATTTT
>TRBJ2-7|NA|TRBV6-6|NA|18
CASSRLNSGTSELYEQYF
TGTGCCAGCAGTCGTCTCAATTCCGGGACATCCGAACTCTACGAGCAGTACTTC
>TRBJ2-3|TRBD2|TRBV18|NA|17
CASSPISGGLSTDTQYF
TGTGCCAGCTCACCGATTAGCGGGGGCCTTAGCACAGATACGCAGTATTTT
>TRBJ2-1|NA|TRBV29-1|NA|16
CSVDLQGGYSYNEQFF
TGCAGCGTTGACCTCCAAGGGGGATACTCCTACAATGAGCAGTTCTTC
>TRBJ1-4|NA|TRBV28|few|16
CASSHKGITTNEKLFF
TGTGCCAGCAGCCACAAGGGGATTACAACTAATGAAAAACTGTTTTTT
>TRBJ2-1|TRBD2|TRBV10-2|few|16
CASRASGGVSYNEQFF
TGCGCCAGCAGAGCGAGCGGGGGGGTATCCTACAATGAGCAGTTCTTC
>TRBJ2-7|TRBD2|TRBV5-4|NA|17
CASSLAPTSGAPYEQYF
TGTGCCAGCAGCTTGGCTCCCACTAGCGGGGCGCCCTACGAGCAGTACTTC
>TRBJ2-3|NA|TRBV7-2|NA|16
CASSLVGQASTDTQYF
TGTGCCAGCAGCTTAGTGGGGCAGGCTAGCACAGATACGCAGTATTTT
>TRBJ2-1|TRBD2|TRBV15|once|16
CATSRGLAGIHNEQFF
TGTGCCACCAGCAGGGGACTAGCGGGAATCCACAATGAGCAGTTCTTC
>TRBJ1-6|NA|TRBV5-8|NA|14
CASKGEGKESPLHF
TGTGCCAGCAAGGGGGAGGGAAAGGAATCACCCCTCCACTTT
>TRBJ1-5|NA|TRBV24-1|once|15
CATQASQGSGQPQHF
TGTGCCACCCAAGCTTCGCAGGGTTCCGGTCAGCCCCAGCATTTT
>TRBJ2-5|TRBD2|TRBV7-2|NA|14
CASSSGLVGETQYF
TGTGCCAGCAGCAGCGGACTAGTTGGAGAGACCCAGTACTTC
>TRBJ1-1|NA|TRBV11-2|NA|14
CASSRDILNTEAFF
TGTGCCAGCAGCCGAGACATCTTGAACACTGAAGCTTTCTTT
>TRBJ1-2|NA|TRBV21-1|NA|13
CASDLDSNYGYTF
TGTGCCAGCGACCTGGACAGTAACTATGGCTACACCTTC
>TRBJ1-4|NA|TRBV28|NA|11
CASRSYEKLFF
TGTGCCAGCAGGTCCTATGAAAAACTGTTTTTT
>TRBJ2-7|TRBD1|TRBV7-2|NA|17
CASSFAVLRTGGYEQYF
TGTGCCAGCAGCTTCGCCGTCCTTAGGACAGGGGGCTACGAGCAGTACTTC
>TRBJ2-5|NA|TRBV7-9|NA|11
CASSLQETQYF
TGTGCCAGCAGCCTCCAAGAGACCCAGTACTTC
>TRBJ2-4|TRBD1|TRBV2|NA|17
CASSELGTGVAKNIQYF
TGTGCCAGCAGTGAACTTGGGACAGGGGTGGCCAAAAACATTCAGTACTTC
>TRBJ1-2|TRBD1|TRBV6-1|once|16
CASSERSRDRDYGYTF
TGTGCCAGCAGCGAAAGAAGCAGGGACAGAGACTATGGCTACACCTTC
>TRBJ1-2|NA|TRBV28|NA|13
CASSLTSGKGYTF
TGTGCCAGCAGTTTGACGTCGGGGAAAGGCTACACCTTC
>TRBJ2-2|TRBD2|TRBV9|NA|16
CASSVGGLANTGELFF
TGTGCCAGCAGCGTAGGCGGACTAGCTAACACCGGGGAGCTGTTTTTT
>TRBJ1-6|TRBD1|TRBV6-6|NA|17
CASSLTPRTGDNSPLHF
TGTGCCAGCAGTCTCACGCCAAGGACAGGTGATAATTCACCCCTCCACTTT
>TRBJ1-5|NA|TRBV5-1|NA|14
CASSLTGQNQPQHF
TGCGCCAGCAGCTTGACAGGACAAAATCAGCCCCAGCATTTT
>TRBJ2-4|TRBD2|TRBV7-9|few|15
CASGRTSGSKNIQYF
TGTGCCAGCGGGCGAACTAGCGGATCCAAAAACATTCAGTACTTC
>TRBJ2-1|TRBD2|TRBV9|once|16
CASSVVAGSSYNEQFF
TGTGCCAGCAGCGTAGTAGCGGGCAGCTCCTACAATGAGCAGTTCTTC
>TRBJ1-2|NA|TRBV16|NA|13
CASSQSLNYGYTF
TGTGCCAGCAGCCAATCTTTAAACTATGGCTACACCTTC
>TRBJ1-3|NA|TRBV18|NA|14
CASSRASDGNTIYF
TGTGCCAGCTCACGGGCCTCGGATGGAAACACCATATATTTT
>TRBJ2-2|TRBD2|TRBV6-5|NA|15
CASRLRPGGTGELFF
TGTGCCAGCAGGCTACGACCGGGAGGGACCGGGGAGCTGTTTTTT
>TRBJ1-4|NA|TRBV5-4|NA|15
CASSSRPQGDEKLFF
TGTGCCAGCAGCTCAAGGCCTCAAGGGGATGAAAAACTGTTTTTT
>TRBJ1-2|TRBD1|TRBV5-1|NA|14
CASMLGQGGYGYTF
TGCGCCAGCATGCTGGGACAGGGCGGCTATGGCTACACCTTC
>TRBJ2-2|NA|TRBV19|medium-sized|14
CASSQTRSTGELFF
TGTGCCAGTAGTCAAACTAGGAGCACCGGGGAGCTGTTTTTT
>TRBJ2-7|TRBD1|TRBV27|NA|17
CASSFGGPGQGAYEQYF
TGTGCCAGCAGTTTTGGAGGCCCGGGACAGGGGGCCTACGAGCAGTACTTC
>TRBJ1-2|TRBD1|TRBV10-1|NA|13
CASSPGQSYGYTF
TGCGCCAGCAGTCCGGGACAGTCTTATGGCTACACCTTC
>TRBJ2-3|NA|TRBV6-5|NA|15
CASSLRLSTTDTQYF
TGTGCCAGCAGTTTGCGCCTTTCAACCACAGATACGCAGTATTTT
>TRBJ1-5|TRBD1|TRBV2|NA|15
CASTSTGGRNQPQHF
TGTGCCAGCACATCGACAGGGGGCAGGAATCAGCCCCAGCATTTT
>TRBJ2-5|NA|TRBV18|once|13
CASSPPRGETQYF
TGTGCCAGCTCACCACCTAGAGGAGAGACCCAGTACTTC
>TRBJ2-2|NA|TRBV5-6|NA|16
CASSLAGAANTGELFF
TGTGCCAGCAGCTTGGCGGGAGCCGCGAACACCGGGGAGCTGTTTTTT
>TRBJ2-4|TRBD2|TRBV5-1|NA|14
CASSSSGGKNIQYF
TGCGCCAGCAGCTCAAGCGGGGGGAAAAACATTCAGTACTTC
>TRBJ2-3|TRBD2|TRBV7-8|NA|16
CASSFGLAGRTGTQYF
TGTGCCAGCAGCTTTGGACTAGCGGGAAGGACCGGTACGCAGTATTTT
>TRBJ1-3|TRBD1|TRBV5-1|NA|15
CASSPQGTGADTIYF
TGCGCCAGCAGTCCACAGGGGACGGGGGCGGACACCATATATTTT
>TRBJ2-1|TRBD2|TRBV12-3/TRBV12-4|NA|13
CASRRTSGIFQFF
TGTGCCAGCAGACGGACTAGCGGGATTTTCCAGTTCTTC
>TRBJ1-5|NA|TRBV5-1|NA|15
CASSLEGRVGQPQHF
TGCGCCAGCAGCTTGGAGGGCAGGGTAGGCCAGCCCCAGCATTTT
>TRBJ1-3|NA|TRBV29-1|NA|15
CSVAGTRDSGNTIYF
TGCAGCGTAGCCGGGACACGGGACTCTGGAAACACCATATATTTT
>TRBJ2-3|NA|TRBV6-2/TRBV6-3|NA|14
CASSPGRDTDTQYF
TGTGCCAGCAGTCCCGGACGGGACACAGATACGCAGTATTTT
>TRBJ1-3|NA|TRBV18|NA|16
CASSPPSSPPGNTIYF
TGTGCCAGCTCACCACCTTCCAGTCCACCTGGAAACACCATATATTTT
>TRBJ1-1|NA|TRBV28|NA|14
CASSSAGARTEAFF
TGTGCCAGCAGTTCCGCGGGGGCGAGGACTGAAGCTTTCTTT
>TRBJ1-2|NA|TRBV7-8|NA|13
CASSEQGGLEHTF
TGTGCCAGCAGCGAACAGGGTGGGTTAGAGCACACCTTC
>TRBJ1-4|NA|TRBV3-1/TRBV3-2|NA|17
CASSRSAARTVGEKLFF
TGTGCCAGCAGCCGAAGTGCGGCCCGGACAGTCGGTGAAAAACTGTTTTTT
>TRBJ2-5|NA|TRBV20-1|NA|11
CSAERAETQYF
TGCAGTGCGGAGAGGGCAGAGACCCAGTACTTC
>TRBJ2-3|TRBD1|TRBV2|NA|15
CASSDVRGRTDTQYF
TGTGCCAGCAGTGACGTCAGGGGGCGCACAGATACGCAGTATTTT
>TRBJ1-1|NA|TRBV6-1|few|13
CASSEGRSTEAFF
TGTGCCAGCAGTGAGGGGCGGTCCACTGAAGCTTTCTTT
>TRBJ1-4|TRBD1|TRBV3-1/TRBV3-2|NA|13
CASRPGQAPKLFF
TGTGCCAGCAGGCCGGGACAGGCTCCAAAACTGTTTTTT
>TRBJ1-2|NA|TRBV9|NA|13
CASTQDISYGYTF
TGTGCCAGCACCCAAGACATATCCTATGGCTACACCTTC
>TRBJ2-3|NA|TRBV15|NA|16
CATSREGRGTEDTQYF
TGTGCCACCAGCAGAGAGGGACGGGGGACGGAGGATACGCAGTATTTT
>TRBJ2-7|NA|TRBV18|NA|15
CASSPRVWPRIEQYF
TGTGCCAGCTCACCACGGGTGTGGCCTAGGATCGAGCAGTACTTC
>TRBJ2-3|TRBD1|TRBV6-5|NA|15
CASSSGTGRPDTQYF
TGTGCCAGCAGTTCAGGGACAGGGCGCCCAGATACGCAGTATTTT
>TRBJ2-1|TRBD1|TRBV19|NA|15
CASSTGQGWGKEQFF
TGTGCCAGTAGTACCGGACAGGGGTGGGGAAAGGAGCAGTTCTTC
>TRBJ2-5|TRBD2|TRBV18|once|15
CASSPSAGGLETQYF
TGTGCCAGCTCACCATCAGCGGGGGGGCTAGAGACCCAGTACTTC
>TRBJ2-7|NA|TRBV11-2|NA|15
CASSWWDSINYEQYF
TGTGCCAGCAGCTGGTGGGACTCGATCAACTACGAGCAGTACTTC